Following are 4 T cell receptor beta chains from one sample sequenced in a study of T cell responses to AZD1222 COVID-19 vaccine. Produced via immunoSEQ multiplex PCR; TCRdb's table is partial and in-frame only. The sample includes fewer than 110,000 clones, approximately 90% seen only once; the top ten take around 4.3%. The input for sequencing was peripheral blood, taken on day 0 of AZD1222 vaccination. These receptors all come from an adult in good health.

The chain recombines TRBV6-5 with TRBJ2-1; D remains unclear. V gave up 7 bases and J gave up 0 bases, with 13 bases separating them. The CDR3 covers 15 residues. The germline V gene has CDR1 MNHEY and CDR2 SVGAGI. CDR3 region: CASKLGDSSYNEQFF. The CDR3 DNA reads as TGTGCCAGCAAGCTAGGTGATAGCTCCTACAATGAGCAGTTCTTC.

J is TRBJ2-7 and V is TRBV18; tentatively, D is TRBD1 or TRBD2 (5 bases each). The CDR3 contains 14 residues. Deletions cut 2 bases from V and 7 bases from J, with 15 bases between. The germline CDR1 and CDR2 sequences are KGHSH and LQKENI. The CDR3 bases are TGTGCCAGCTCACCAACTCCCAGGGACGGGGAGCAGTACTTC. Its protein product is CASSPTPRDGEQYF.

This rearrangement joins TRBV4-3 to TRBJ2-5; 7 nucleotides align to TRBD2. In germline, CDR1 is LGHNA, CDR2 YSLEER. V gave up 0 bases and J gave up 4 bases; unmatched junction bases: 2. This CDR3 is 14 amino acids long. The CDR3 DNA sequence: TGCGCCAGCAGCCAAGACTCGGGGGGAGAGACCCAGTACTTC. As protein: CASSQDSGGETQYF.

V and J are TRBV2 and TRBJ2-3; tentatively, D is TRBD2 (6 bases). There are 15 residues in the CDR3. Trimming took 7 bases from V and 3 from J, leaving 17 bases between them. CDR1 is SNHLY, CDR2 FYNNEI, per germline. CDR3: CASMGRAEGTDTQYF. CDR3 nucleotides: TGTGCCAGCATGGGGCGAGCGGAGGGGACAGATACGCAGTATTTT.